This T cell receptor (beta chain) derives from a study of cytomegalovirus exposure and HLA in healthy donors. The study's findings and limits: According to an earlier analysis, most TCR beta V segments yielded productive rearrangements about 90% or about 30% of the time. In vitro testing confirmed a few CMV-associated chains as specific for CMV antigens. Cytomegalovirus-associated status was assigned to 164 TCR beta chains.

PCR primers comprised 60 Vbeta and 13 Jbeta primers. TCRdb's copy holds only in-frame clones and misses some; the assay was immunoSEQ multiplex PCR. The table has roughly 120,000 clones, around 86% seen once; the top ten hold around 4.2%. CDR1 and CDR2 from the germline V gene are SEHNR and FQNEAQ (reference sequence). The length of the CDR3 is 12 residues. Between the trimmed V and J ends, which lost 1 base and 7 bases, there was a span of 4 bases. As concerns this clone: The antigen remains undetermined.

This rearrangement joins TRBV7-9 to TRBJ2-2; D gene unclear. The sequenced sample consisted of PBMCs. The clonotype was recovered from a woman in her twenties or thirties in good health and CMV-seronegative. DNA of the CDR3: TGTGCCAGCAGCTTAGTAATCGGGGAGCTGTTTTTT. As protein: CASSLVIGELFF.